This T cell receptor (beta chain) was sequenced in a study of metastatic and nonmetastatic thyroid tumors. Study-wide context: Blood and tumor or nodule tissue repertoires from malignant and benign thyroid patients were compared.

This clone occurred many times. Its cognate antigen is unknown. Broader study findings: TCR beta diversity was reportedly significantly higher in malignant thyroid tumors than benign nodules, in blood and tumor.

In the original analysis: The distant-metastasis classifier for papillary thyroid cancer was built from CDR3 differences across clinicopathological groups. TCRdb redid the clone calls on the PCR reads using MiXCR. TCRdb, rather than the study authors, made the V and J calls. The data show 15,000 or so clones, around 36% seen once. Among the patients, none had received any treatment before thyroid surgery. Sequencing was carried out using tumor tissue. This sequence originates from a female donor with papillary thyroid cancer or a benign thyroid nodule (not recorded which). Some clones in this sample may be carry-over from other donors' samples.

CDR3 loop: CASSSDGGYTF. CDR3 DNA sequence: TGCGCCAGCAGCTCGGACGGCGGCTACACCTTC. V gene TRBV5-1 combines with J gene TRBJ1-2, with D hard to call. The CDR3 has 11 residues. CDR1 SGHRS and CDR2 YFSETQ come from the germline V gene. V lost 3 bases and J 8 bases, leaving 8 bases between the germline ends.